Listed here are 15 T cell receptor beta chains from one sample, sequenced in a study of T cells in localized non-small cell lung cancer (dated by TCRdb to the early 2020s). Library preparation was by the immunoSEQ multiplex PCR assay. What TCRdb holds here is the immuneACCESS table cut down to in-frame rearrangements. Part of the clones is not present; checked against another copy, under half of the missing clones reflect an unresolved V gene, and the others are unexplained. This sample lists some 1,900 clones; about 22% were detected once. The ten largest clones add up to approximately 15% of the sample. The sequenced sample was lung tumor tissue, obtained before any cancer treatment. The receptors shown here come from a female donor aged 60 or older with stage II squamous cell lung carcinoma.

J is TRBJ1-1 and V is TRBV11-3; tentatively, D is TRBD1 (6 bases). This CDR3 has 15 residues. V was shortened by 6 bases and J by 7 bases, with 21 bases between the two germline ends. Germline loops: CDR1 SGHNT, CDR2 YENEEA. The CDR3 sequence is CASSIKAHGGHEAFF. The CDR3, as DNA: TGTGCCAGCAGTATTAAGGCTCACGGGGGCCATGAAGCTTTCTTT.

CDR3 nucleotide sequence: TGTGCCAGTAACGCCTTGGGGGACACTGAAGCTTTCTTT. Encoded protein: CASNALGDTEAFF. The chain joins TRBV2 to TRBJ1-1, with D maybe TRBD1 (5 bases). V was pared by 9 bases and J by 3 bases, with 14 bases between. CDR3 length: 13 residues. Germline CDR1 reads SNHLY; CDR2 reads FYNNEI.

This clone qualifies as medium-sized. The chain combines TRBV7-2 with TRBJ2-1, with TRBD2 as a possible D gene (5 bases). V was cut by 4 bases and J by 5 bases, with 9 bases left in between. The CDR3 covers 13 residues. The germline V gene has CDR1 SGHTA and CDR2 FQGNSA. The DNA for the CDR3 is TGTGCCAGCAGCTCCCCGGGAAACAATGAGCAGTTCTTC. Its translation is CASSSPGNNEQFF.

This clone is large. The rearrangement links TRBV9 to TRBJ1-1; D remains unclear. The CDR3 extends over 13 amino acids. Germline loops: CDR1 SGDLS, CDR2 YYNGEE. V lost 5 bases, J lost 1 base, and 9 bases lay in between. CDR3 in amino acids: CASSAPGNTEAFF. CDR3 in DNA: TGTGCCAGCAGTGCACCGGGGAACACTGAAGCTTTCTTT.

J is TRBJ2-3 and V is TRBV19, with TRBD2 matching 11 bases. Germline V gene sequence: CDR1 LNHDA, CDR2 SQIVND (reference sequence). Trimming took 6 bases from V and 3 from J; bases not matched to a gene: 5. CDR3 size: 15 residues. This chain's CDR3 is CASSVSGRETDTQYF. DNA for the CDR3: TGTGCCAGTAGCGTTAGCGGGAGGGAAACAGATACGCAGTATTTT.

In its sample, this clone was seen a few times. This chain joins TRBV9 and TRBJ2-1; 10 bases match TRBD2. The CDR3 sequence is 16 residues long. The J segment lost 2 bases and the V segment lost 3 bases, leaving 5 bases of the junction unmatched. CDR1 is SGDLS, CDR2 YYNGEE, per germline. The CDR3 nucleotides read TGTGCCAGCAGCGAGGGGCTAGCGGGGGCCTACAATGAGCAGTTCTTC. This translates into CASSEGLAGAYNEQFF.

The V call is TRBV6-8, the J call TRBJ2-6; D remains ambiguous. CDR1 and CDR2 (germline): MNHGY, SAAAGT. This CDR3 contains 15 residues. V was shortened by 8 bases and J by 0 bases, with 11 bases between the two germline ends. CDR3 protein: CASHSRSSGANVLTF. The CDR3 DNA reads as TGTGCCAGCCACAGCAGGAGCTCTGGGGCCAACGTCCTGACTTTC.

V and J are TRBV6-8 and TRBJ1-1; 7 bases are shared with TRBD1. CDR1 MNHGY and CDR2 SAAAGT come from the germline V gene. The CDR3 runs to 13 residues. V was clipped by 5 bases and J by 3 bases; unmatched bases: 3. The CDR3 DNA reads as TGTGCCAGCAGTGCCAGGGGGGACACTGAAGCTTTCTTT. Its translation: CASSARGDTEAFF.

V and J are TRBV4-1 and TRBJ2-3; D is possibly TRBD2 (6 bases). Looked up from germline, CDR1 is MGHRA and CDR2 is YSYEKL. This CDR3 spans 18 amino acids. V was cut by 5 bases and J by 1 base, with 22 bases left in between. The CDR3 here is CASSSRSIWGVGTDTQYF. The CDR3 DNA sequence: TGCGCCAGCAGCTCAAGGAGTATCTGGGGGGTGGGCACAGATACGCAGTATTTT.

The gene calls are TRBV9 and TRBJ2-1; 9 nucleotides agree with TRBD2. Germline V gene data show CDR1 as SGDLS and CDR2 as YYNGEE. The ends lost 4 bases at V and 10 bases at J; junction bases unmatched: 15. The CDR3 sequence is 16 residues long. The CDR3 here is CASSPAGAGGLGEQFF. In DNA form, the CDR3 reads TGTGCCAGCAGCCCGGCGGGAGCGGGAGGACTCGGGGAGCAGTTCTTC.

V and J are TRBV19 and TRBJ1-2; D may be TRBD1 (5 bases). Trimming took 7 bases from V and 2 from J, leaving 8 bases between them. CDR3 length: 12 residues. The V gene's germline CDR1 is LNHDA and CDR2 SQIVND (reference sequence). The CDR3 loop reads CASKTDNYGYTF. The CDR3 nucleotides are TGTGCCAGTAAGACAGACAACTATGGCTACACCTTC.

This clone is large (0.1 to 1%) within its sample. The V call is TRBV19, the J call TRBJ2-7; perhaps TRBD1 as D (6 bases). This CDR3 spans 11 amino acids. The germline V and J ends were trimmed by 9 bases and 7 bases, with 13 bases remaining between them. Germline V CDR1 and CDR2: LNHDA, SQIVND (reference sequence). CDR3 nucleotide sequence: TGTGCCAGGGGGGCTCAGGGGGAGCAGTACTTC. It yields the protein CARGAQGEQYF. Full variable domain (rest looked up from reference TRBV19 and TRBJ2-7): DGGITQSPKYLFRKEGQNVTLSCEQNLNHDAMYWYRQDPGQGLRLIYYSQIVNDFQKGDIAEGYSVSREKKESFPLTVTSAQKNPTAFYLCARGAQGEQYFGPGTRLTVT.

This chain uses TRBV5-1 with TRBJ2-1; unclear D gene. This CDR3 contains 15 residues. V lost 2 bases, J lost 0 bases, and 9 bases lay in between. Germline-derived CDR1 and CDR2 are SGHRS and YFSETQ. Here the CDR3 DNA reads TGCGCCAGCAGCTTTCGTTCAAGCTCCTACAATGAGCAGTTCTTC. Its protein product is CASSFRSSSYNEQFF.

This clone has more than one count but fewer than ten. This chain links TRBV14 with TRBJ1-4; D gene ambiguous. CDR1 is SGHDN and CDR2 is FVKESK in the germline V gene. The CDR3 extends over 17 amino acids. V was cut by 0 bases and J by 0 bases, with 11 bases left in between. The CDR3: CASSQEGGSATNEKLFF. In nucleotides, the CDR3 is TGTGCCAGCAGCCAAGAGGGTGGTAGTGCAACTAATGAAAAACTGTTTTTT.

The chain links TRBV6-8 to TRBJ1-6; no reliable D call. CDR1 and CDR2 (germline): MNHGY, SAAAGT. V shed 0 bases and J shed 3 bases, with 6 bases lying between them. CDR3 length: 15 residues. The CDR3, as DNA: TGTGCCAGCAGTTACTCGCCAAACTATAATTCACCCCTCCACTTT. Translating gives CASSYSPNYNSPLHF.